In its sample, the clone carrying this T cell receptor beta chain ranks as medium-sized (0.01 to 0.1%). Its antigen is unidentified. These data come from a study of liver allograft versus peripheral blood T cells. The wider study: Hepatic allograft T cell receptor repertoires were evaluated relative to those present in recipients' peripheral blood. Study conclusions and caveats: Intragraft T cell receptor repertoires of liver allografts were reportedly distinct from those in peripheral blood.

TCRdb ran MiXCR on the reads and lists one entry per CDR3 protein. This sample has thousands of distinct CDR3 sequences, with 15% found just once. The clonotype originates from a human patient who had a liver transplant. Some T cells may be graft donor cells.

The CDR3, as DNA: TGTGCCACCAGCCCGGGGGACCGATACGAGCAGTACTTC. This sequence encodes CATSPGDRYEQYF. This chain joins TRBV24-1 and TRBJ2-7; a possible D gene is TRBD2 (6 bases). This CDR3 is 13 amino acids long. Germline V CDR1 and CDR2: KGHDR, SFDVKD. Trimming stripped 7 bases from V and 4 bases from J, with 13 bases between.